This entry describes one T cell receptor beta chain. Sample time point: baseline, week 1 (first vaccination visit). The sample's treatment: pre-vaccination baseline after standard-of-care therapy. This record comes from a study of a mutant IDH1 vaccine in newly diagnosed glioma. V gave up 7 bases and J gave up 4 bases, with 12 bases separating them. The CDR3 loop spans 12 amino acids. Germline lookup yields CDR1 SGHKS and CDR2 YYEKEE (reference sequence). Sequencing was performed with immunoSEQ multiplex PCR; in TCRdb, only in-frame clones are kept and a portion is missing. The profile shows roughly 51,000 clones, roughly 89% of them singletons.

Sequences were derived from PBMCs, sampled from a glioma patient treated with radiotherapy, temozolomide or both. This TCR derives from a man aged 35 to 55 with glioma. The chain links TRBV5-5 to TRBJ2-7; D is uncertain. The CDR3 coding sequence is TGTGCCAGCGAGGACGAGAGTTACGAGCAGTACTTC. Translation gives CASEDESYEQYF. Using reference TRBV5-5 and TRBJ2-7 for the parts outside the CDR3, the full variable domain is DAGVTQSPTHLIKTRGQQVTLRCSPISGHKSVSWYQQVLGQGPQFIFQYYEKEERGRGNFPDRFSARQFPNYSSELNVNALLLGDSALYLCASEDESYEQYFGPGTRLTVT.